This is a list of T cell receptor beta chains from one sample in a study of shared clonotypes between healthy human individuals. TCRdb's table, derived via immunoSEQ multiplex PCR, lists solely in-frame clones and lacks some. Of about 1.1 million clones listed, 75% to 85% are singletons. The sample taken for sequencing was memory CD4+ T cells from PBMCs. The source is a young man in good health. Some clones in this sample may be carry-over from other donors' samples. CDR3s include the opening cysteine and the closing phenylalanine or tryptophan. D genes are given only for firm matches. Part of the rows lack a size; the others show once, few, many or a class for expanded clones.

J,size,D,V,DNA,CDR3
TRBJ2-3,.,.,TRBV25-1,TGTGCCAGCAGTGAGATTAACAGGAGCCCCGGAGATACGCAGTATTTT,CASSEINRSPGDTQYF
TRBJ2-1,.,.,TRBV27,TGTGCCAGCAGTTTTTTCAGCCCCTTGAACAATGAGCAGTTCTTC,CASSFFSPLNNEQFF
TRBJ2-5,.,.,TRBV6-6,TGTGCCAGCAGTGACTTACGGGGCTGGGGGCAGTACTTC,CASSDLRGWGQYF
TRBJ1-4,many,.,TRBV2,TGTGCCAGCAGTGGGCGCGGGGAGGCGCTGCTGTTTTTT,CASSGRGEALLFF
TRBJ2-1,.,.,TRBV18,TGTGCCAGCTCACCCTTATTCGGGGACAATGAGCAGTTCTTC,CASSPLFGDNEQFF
TRBJ2-5,.,TRBD2,TRBV7-3,TGTGCCAGCAGCTTAAGCGGGGGGAAGGAAGAGACCCAGTACTTC,CASSLSGGKEETQYF
TRBJ2-3,.,TRBD1,TRBV7-9,TGTGCCAGCAGCCTCCGAAAGGGACAGGGGGTCACAGATACGCAGTATTTT,CASSLRKGQGVTDTQYF
TRBJ2-7,.,TRBD2,TRBV7-2,TGTGCCAGCAGCAGGACTAGCGGGAGATACGAGCAGTACTTC,CASSRTSGRYEQYF
TRBJ2-4,.,.,TRBV4-3,TGCGCCAGCAGCCAAGAAAGGGGGGGAGACATTCAGTACTTC,CASSQERGGDIQYF
TRBJ1-1,.,.,TRBV9,TGTGCCAGCAGCGTAATCGACAGCCTGAACACTGAAGCTTTCTTT,CASSVIDSLNTEAFF
TRBJ1-5,.,TRBD1,TRBV5-1,TGCGCCAGCAGCTGGGGGGACAGGGGGCCCGGTCAGCCCCAGCATTTT,CASSWGDRGPGQPQHF
TRBJ2-7,.,TRBD1,TRBV9,TGTGCCAGCAGCCTTGGGACAGGGTACGCCCGCGAGCAGTACTTC,CASSLGTGYAREQYF
TRBJ2-5,.,.,TRBV20-1,TGCAGTGCGAGCCAGTCAGAGACCCAGTACTTC,CSASQSETQYF
TRBJ1-1,few,.,TRBV14,TGTGCCAGCAGCCAGGGGGCTTGGAGGGGTGTGAGGGGCACTGAAGCTTTCTTT,CASSQGAWRGVRGTEAFF
TRBJ2-5,.,.,TRBV5-6,TGTGCCAGCAGCTTGGGGGCAACACAAGAGACCCAGTACTTC,CASSLGATQETQYF
TRBJ1-1,.,.,TRBV5-1,TGCGCCAGCAGCTTGGCAGGACAGTACACTGAAGCTTTCTTT,CASSLAGQYTEAFF
TRBJ2-1,.,.,TRBV27,TGTGCCAGCAGCGACCGGCCTTACAATGAGCAGTTCTTC,CASSDRPYNEQFF
TRBJ2-1,.,TRBD2,TRBV6-1,TGTGCCAGCAGGACTAGCGGGAGCAATGAGCAGTTCTTC,CASRTSGSNEQFF
TRBJ2-7,.,.,TRBV11-2,TGTGCCAGCAGCTTAGAAAGCAACCAGGCCTACGAGCAGTACTTC,CASSLESNQAYEQYF
TRBJ1-1,.,.,TRBV28,TGTGCCAGCAGTCTCCCACTTAATATGAACACTGAAGCTTTCTTT,CASSLPLNMNTEAFF
TRBJ2-1,.,.,TRBV6-6,TGTGCCAGCAGCCCCGCGGGCCCGGTCAATGAGCAGTTCTTC,CASSPAGPVNEQFF
TRBJ2-7,.,TRBD2,TRBV28,TGTGCCAGCAGCGGAAGCGGGAGACTGGCGTACGAGCAGTACTTC,CASSGSGRLAYEQYF
TRBJ1-3,.,.,TRBV7-2,TGTGCCAGCAGCTCCGATCGCCGGAAGGGTGGAAACACCATATATTTT,CASSSDRRKGGNTIYF
TRBJ1-5,.,.,TRBV28,TGTGCCAGCAGTCTGGGACGGAGCAATCAGCCCCAGCATTTT,CASSLGRSNQPQHF
TRBJ2-7,many,TRBD1,TRBV6-1,TGTGCCAGCACCCGGACAGGGGCGAACCCCTACGAGCAGTACTTC,CASTRTGANPYEQYF
TRBJ1-3,.,.,TRBV4-3,TGCGCCAGCAGCCAGACAGGCTGGAACACCATATATTTT,CASSQTGWNTIYF
TRBJ2-5,.,TRBD2,TRBV5-1,TGCGCCAGCAGCCGCCTGGGAGGGGAAGAGACCCAGTACTTC,CASSRLGGEETQYF
TRBJ2-1,.,.,TRBV9,TGTGCCAGCAGCCCTCATGGCCCGGGGTACAATGAGCAGTTCTTC,CASSPHGPGYNEQFF
TRBJ1-2,.,.,TRBV2,TGTGCCAGCAAGACAGACTTAGGGGGATTGGTAGCCGGCTACACCTTC,CASKTDLGGLVAGYTF
TRBJ1-3,.,.,TRBV4-1,TGCGCCAGCAGCCAACCGGGTAAAGGCTCTGGAAACACCATATATTTT,CASSQPGKGSGNTIYF
TRBJ2-5,.,.,TRBV7-9,TGTGCCAGCAGCTTAGGGTGGGGCGCCCGTCGGGAGACCCAGTACTTC,CASSLGWGARRETQYF
TRBJ1-1,.,TRBD1,TRBV28,TGTGCCAGCAGTACTAGGACAGGGCACACTGAAGCTTTCTTT,CASSTRTGHTEAFF
TRBJ1-5,.,.,TRBV2,TGTGCCAGCAGGCGCCGGGCTGCCGATAGCAATCAGCCCCAGCATTTT,CASRRRAADSNQPQHF
TRBJ2-7,.,TRBD1,TRBV2,TGTGCCAGCAGACCCGGACAGGGGGCCTCCTACGAGCAGTACTTC,CASRPGQGASYEQYF
TRBJ2-7,.,TRBD1,TRBV4-2,TGTGCCAGCAGCCAAGAATGGTCCGGGACAGGGGGCGAGCAGTACTTC,CASSQEWSGTGGEQYF
TRBJ2-7,.,.,TRBV30,TGTGCCTGGAGTCCGCTCAAAGGGACCCTTAACTTC,CAWSPLKGTLNF
TRBJ2-1,.,TRBD1,TRBV5-4,TGTGCCAGCAGCGCCGGGACAGGGAAGAATGAGCAGTTCTTC,CASSAGTGKNEQFF
TRBJ2-5,.,.,TRBV10-1,TGCGCCAGCAGTCGAGGGGGGGATCAAGAGACCCAGTACTTC,CASSRGGDQETQYF
TRBJ1-1,.,.,TRBV2,TGTGCCAGCAACAAAGCAGTGAACACTGAAGCTTTCTTT,CASNKAVNTEAFF
TRBJ2-7,.,.,TRBV10-3,TGTGCCATCAGTGCACGAGGGGGCGAGCAGTACTTC,CAISARGGEQYF
TRBJ2-2,.,.,TRBV7-7,TGTGCCAGCAGCTTCAGGGCCGGGGAGCTGTTTTTT,CASSFRAGELFF
TRBJ2-1,.,.,TRBV5-1,TGCGCCAGCAGCTCGGGTACCGGTTACAATGAGCAGTTCTTC,CASSSGTGYNEQFF
TRBJ2-3,once,TRBD2,TRBV19,TGTGCCAGTAGTAACCCCGGGACTAGCGGGCTTCTATTGACAGATACGCAGTATTTT,CASSNPGTSGLLLTDTQYF
TRBJ2-7,.,TRBD2,TRBV15,TGTGCCACCAGCAGAGATGGTAGGTCTAGCGGGAGCAGGCCGGTATCGCCCTACGAGCAGTACTTC,CATSRDGRSSGSRPVSPYEQYF
TRBJ2-1,.,.,TRBV6-5,TGTGCCAGCAGTTACTCGGGTTATAGGGCCAATGAGCAGTTCTTC,CASSYSGYRANEQFF
TRBJ2-1,.,.,TRBV9,TGTGCCAGCAGCACTTGGCCTGGGGATGAGCAGTTCTTC,CASSTWPGDEQFF
TRBJ2-7,.,TRBD1,TRBV10-1,TGCGCCAGCAGTGACCCCGGGACAGGCTCCTACGAGCAGTACTTC,CASSDPGTGSYEQYF
TRBJ2-1,few,.,TRBV5-1,TGCGCCAGCAGCTGGGTGGCGGAGGCCCCCTACAATGAGCAGTTCTTC,CASSWVAEAPYNEQFF
TRBJ1-2,.,.,TRBV7-3,TGTGCCAGCAGCTCAGGACAGCCGGGGCATGGCTACACCTTC,CASSSGQPGHGYTF